The 25 T cell receptor beta chains below all came from one sample that was sequenced in a study of T cells after yellow fever vaccination. TCRdb re-called the 5' RACE reads through MiXCR, storing one row per CDR3 protein. The sample comprises approximately 350,000 distinct CDR3 sequences, roughly 12% of which are singletons, and roughly 18% rests with the top ten. The source material was PBMCs, sampled on the day of the first yellow fever vaccination. These receptors originate from a man aged 18 to 30 who received the YFV17D yellow fever vaccine.

This clonotype was counted ten times or more. This chain uses TRBV12-3 or TRBV12-4 with TRBJ2-4, with D possibly TRBD2 on 5 matching bases. CDR3 length equals 13 residues. The ends were cut back, 7 bases at V and 5 bases at J, with 12 bases in the middle. The CDR3 region is CASIPRDENIQYF. The CDR3 nucleotides read TGTGCCAGCATTCCTCGGGATGAAAACATTCAGTACTTC.

This clonotype was picked up a small number of times. The chain has TRBV5-6 and TRBJ1-4; D is possibly TRBD1 (5 bases). V shed 3 bases and J shed 0 bases, with 15 bases lying between them. CDR1 and CDR2 from the germline V gene are SGHDT and YYEEEE. The CDR3 totals 17 residues. CDR3 coding DNA: TGTGCCAGCAGCTGGGGTGGGGCGGTTGCAACTAATGAAAAACTGTTTTTT. This gives the protein CASSWGGAVATNEKLFF.

The chain employs TRBV9 and TRBJ2-1; 7 bases align to TRBD2. This CDR3 region has 17 residues. Germline lookup yields CDR1 SGDLS and CDR2 YYNGEE. V lost 0 bases to trimming and J lost 6 bases; unmatched junction nucleotides: 12. The CDR3 DNA reads TGTGCCAGCAGCGTAGCCCTGATCGGGGGGATTCGCAATGAGCAGTTCTTC. It yields the protein CASSVALIGGIRNEQFF.

This clonotype was picked up many times. V and J are TRBV29-1 and TRBJ1-1; 7 bases agree with TRBD1. The J segment lost 5 bases and the V segment lost 3 bases, leaving 9 bases of the junction unmatched. This CDR3 has 14 amino acids. Germline-derived CDR1 and CDR2 are SQVTM and ANQGSEA. CDR3 sequence reads: CSVDRGGMGTEAFF. CDR3 nucleotide sequence: TGCAGCGTTGATCGAGGGGGCATGGGAACTGAAGCTTTCTTT.

Of note for this clonotype: One end of the junction is discordant with germline, which a read error may explain. The rearrangement links TRBV5-5 to TRBJ2-2; 7 bases are shared with TRBD2. Germline-derived CDR1 and CDR2 are SGHKS and YYEKEE (reference sequence). This CDR3 region has 16 residues. The DNA of the CDR3 is TGTGCCGGCAGCGGGACGGGCCGCGGGAACACCGGGGAGCTGGTTTTT. This sequence encodes CAGSGTGRGNTGELVF.

The sample holds a few counts of this clonotype. CDR3 DNA sequence: TGTGCCAGCAGCCTCAACGACGGACGCACAGATACGCAGTATTTT. Its protein is CASSLNDGRTDTQYF. The gene calls are TRBV9 and TRBJ2-3; D not certain. Germline V gives CDR1 SGDLS, CDR2 YYNGEE. This CDR3 spans 15 amino acids. The V end was cut by 4 bases, the J end by 1 base, with 13 bases between.

In its sample, this clonotype was seen a few times. V and J are TRBV6-2 or TRBV6-3 and TRBJ1-2; D is ambiguous. Trimming pared 0 bases from V and 4 bases from J, leaving 9 bases between. The CDR3 contains 14 residues. The germline V gene encodes CDR1 MNHEY and CDR2 SVGEGT. The CDR3 spells CASSYSGVTYGYTF. In DNA form, the CDR3 reads TGTGCCAGCAGTTACTCCGGAGTAACCTATGGCTACACCTTC.

This clonotype appeared once. This chain links TRBV4-1 with TRBJ1-4; D may be TRBD1 (6 bases). This CDR3 has 17 residues. V gave up 4 bases and J gave up 12 bases, with 27 bases separating them. Looked up from germline, CDR1 is MGHRA and CDR2 is YSYEKL. The DNA for the CDR3 is TGCGCCAGCAGCCCATACCCAGGGGACACTCAGGCCGAAGAACTGTTTTTT. Protein: CASSPYPGDTQAEELFF.

Ten or more counts support this clonotype. The rearrangement uses TRBV12-3 or TRBV12-4 and TRBJ2-7; no definite D call. Trimming removed 4 bases at V and 0 bases at J, with 10 bases between. The CDR3 covers 14 residues. The CDR3 DNA reads as TGTGCCAGCAGTTCAAACAGATTCTCCTACGAGCAGTACTTC. It codes for CASSSNRFSYEQYF.

This clonotype was counted a few times. This sequence joins TRBV5-1 and TRBJ2-7; D is uncertain. The CDR3 is 16 residues long. CDR1 and CDR2 (germline): SGHRS, YFSETQ. V was trimmed by 4 bases and J by 1 base, leaving 18 bases between them. CDR3 sequence: CASSTSDGTNSYEQYF. The CDR3 DNA sequence: TGCGCCAGCAGCACCTCGGACGGAACCAATTCCTACGAGCAGTACTTC.

This clonotype occurred a few times. The chain uses TRBV12-3 or TRBV12-4 and TRBJ2-3, with D perhaps TRBD2 (5 bases). The CDR3 extends over 13 amino acids. Trimming removed 8 bases from V and 2 bases from J, with 11 bases in between. The CDR3: CASALGDTDTQYF. CDR3 sequence (DNA): TGTGCCAGCGCTCTCGGGGACACAGATACGCAGTATTTT.

The gene calls are TRBV5-1 and TRBJ2-6; D gene unclear. V was shortened by 0 bases and J by 3 bases, with 7 bases between the two germline ends. This CDR3 has 15 amino acids. Per germline, CDR1 SGHRS and CDR2 YFSETQ. The CDR3 protein is CASSLEGLGANVLTF. CDR3 DNA: TGCGCCAGCAGCTTGGAAGGCCTTGGGGCCAACGTCCTGACTTTC.

This clonotype was counted only a few times. The chain uses TRBV12-3 or TRBV12-4 and TRBJ1-1; D ambiguous. The CDR3 length is 13 residues. V was cut by 8 bases and J by 1 base, with 11 bases left in between. In DNA form, the CDR3 reads TGTGCCAGCGGGGTAGGTGGGAACACTGAAGCTTTCTTT. It is translated as CASGVGGNTEAFF.

CDR3 protein: CASSVDLGLYEQYF. CDR3 coding DNA: TGTGCCAGCAGCGTAGATCTCGGACTCTACGAGCAGTACTTC. The rearrangement uses TRBV9 and TRBJ2-7, with TRBD2 as a possible D gene (5 bases). CDR1 SGDLS and CDR2 YYNGEE come from the germline V gene. This CDR3 has 14 residues. V was cut by 0 bases and J by 3 bases, with 10 bases left in between. Variable domain in full (rest from reference TRBV9 and TRBJ2-7): DSGVTQTPKHLITATGQRVTLRCSPRSGDLSVYWYQQSLDQGLQFLIQYYNGEERAKGNILERFSAQQFPDLHSELNLSSLELGDSALYFCASSVDLGLYEQYFGPGTRLTVT.

The V call is TRBV4-3, the J call TRBJ2-2, with 9 bases fitting TRBD2. The junction had 2 bases not matched to a gene; V was cut back by 0 bases and J by 0 bases. Germline CDR1 LGHNA, CDR2 YSLEER. The CDR3 length is 17 residues. CDR3 sequence (DNA): TGCGCCAGCAGCCAAGATCCTAGCGGGGCGAACACCGGGGAGCTGTTTTTT. This codes for CASSQDPSGANTGELFF.

The genes are TRBV6-1 and TRBJ2-2; possibly TRBD1 for D (6 bases). This CDR3 is built from 16 residues. Germline values: CDR1 MNHNS, CDR2 SASEGT. V shed 5 bases and J shed 4 bases, with 17 bases lying between them. The chain's CDR3 is CASSQRGSQFTGELFF. CDR3 nucleotides: TGTGCCAGCAGTCAGAGGGGGAGTCAGTTCACCGGGGAGCTGTTTTTT.

J is TRBJ2-3 and V is TRBV4-3; D uncertain. The length of the CDR3 is 11 residues. V lost 4 bases to trimming and J lost 7 bases, with 6 bases between them. Germline CDR1 and CDR2: LGHNA and YSLEER. The CDR3 DNA follows: TGCGCCAGCAGCCTAGAATATACGCAGTATTTT. Amino acids: CASSLEYTQYF.

This clonotype was seen ten or more times. The V and J genes are TRBV5-1 and TRBJ2-1, with D unclear. Trimming left V 0 bases short and J 5 bases short, with 6 bases between. The germline V gene encodes CDR1 SGHRS and CDR2 YFSETQ. This CDR3 contains 13 residues. The CDR3 nucleotides are TGCGCCAGCAGCTTGGGGGCCAACAATGAGCAGTTCTTC. Encoded protein: CASSLGANNEQFF.

V is TRBV4-1 and J is TRBJ2-1; 8 bases agree with TRBD2. The J segment lost 7 bases and the V segment lost 4 bases, leaving 6 bases of the junction unmatched. The CDR3 runs 14 residues. The germline CDR1 and CDR2 sequences are MGHRA and YSYEKL. The CDR3 bases are TGCGCCAGCAGCCCGGAGACGGGGGGGAATGAGCAGTTCTTC. It yields the protein CASSPETGGNEQFF.

This rearrangement joins TRBV5-4 to TRBJ1-2; maybe TRBD1 (5 bases). Germline CDR1 SGHNT, CDR2 YYREEE (reference sequence). This CDR3 has 14 residues. With 3 bases removed from V and 5 bases from J, the gap between germline ends came to 14 bases. CDR3 amino acids: CASSYQGVSYGYTF. The CDR3 region has the DNA TGTGCCAGCAGCTATCAGGGAGTCTCTTATGGCTACACCTTC.

The rearrangement links TRBV5-4 to TRBJ1-1; D remains unclear. The CDR3 consists of 12 residues. Trimming removed 4 bases from V and 12 bases from J, with 16 bases in between. CDR1 is SGHNT, CDR2 YYREEE, per germline (reference sequence). The CDR3 bases are TGTGCCAGCAGCATCGACACGGGTGCGTCTTTCTTT. This sequence encodes CASSIDTGASFF.

Only a few counts were recorded for this clonotype. This chain joins TRBV4-3 and TRBJ2-3; D is ambiguous. The ends were cut back, 5 bases at V and 4 bases at J, with 10 bases in the middle. In germline, CDR1 is LGHNA, CDR2 YSLEER. The CDR3 is 13 amino acids. The CDR3 sequence is CASSSGNADTQYF. CDR3 nucleotide sequence: TGCGCCAGCAGCTCTGGGAACGCAGATACGCAGTATTTT.

CDR3 region: CASSLASGDGIEAFF. In DNA form, the CDR3 reads TGCGCCAGCAGCCTTGCATCTGGGGACGGTATTGAAGCTTTCTTT. The V gene is TRBV5-1, the J gene TRBJ1-1; possibly TRBD1 for D (5 bases). This CDR3 is built from 15 residues. The germline V gene has CDR1 SGHRS and CDR2 YFSETQ. Trimming left V 4 bases short and J 7 bases short, with 20 bases between.

V is TRBV6-5 and J is TRBJ1-1, with D uncertain. CDR1 MNHEY and CDR2 SVGAGI come from the germline V gene. Trimming removed 0 bases from V and 2 bases from J, with 13 bases in between. This CDR3 has 16 amino acids. The CDR3 reads CASSYSIGSRNTEAFF. The CDR3 DNA is TGTGCCAGCAGTTACTCGATTGGCAGCCGAAACACTGAAGCTTTCTTT.

This clonotype came up a few times. V gene TRBV5-1 combines with J gene TRBJ2-3; 11 nucleotides match TRBD2. The V gene's germline CDR1 is SGHRS and CDR2 YFSETQ. V lost 6 bases and J lost 5; bases outside the gene matches: 5. This CDR3 is built from 14 residues. In DNA, the CDR3 is TGCGCCAGCAAACTAGCGGGGGTGGGAGATACGCAGTATTTT. It codes for CASKLAGVGDTQYF. Full variable domain (missing parts from reference TRBV5-1 and TRBJ2-3): KAGVTQTPRYLIKTRGQQVTLSCSPISGHRSVSWYQQTPGQGLQFLFEYFSETQRNKGNFPGRFSGRQFSNSRSEMNVSTLELGDSALYLCASKLAGVGDTQYFGPGTRLTVL.